Below, 5 T cell receptor beta chains from the same sample are listed, as sequenced in a study of beta chain features in type 1 diabetes. These receptors' targets are unknown. Expressed TCRB transcripts got sequenced, as all isolated RNA was reverse transcribed. Assay: immunoSEQ multiplex PCR; the TCRdb copy retains only in-frame clones and omits some. The sample holds approximately 150,000 clones, almost 65% seen once. Overall study results and limits: When Type 1 diabetes patients were examined, their TCRB CDR3s proved moderately but significantly shorter in all four CD4+ subsets.

Source material: naive CD4+ T cells from blood. The receptors shown here come from a man aged 25-45 years with type 1 diabetes.

This clone was recorded a few times. This chain joins TRBV4-3 and TRBJ2-5, with no clear D. Germline lookup yields CDR1 LGHNA and CDR2 YSLEER. The CDR3 runs to 14 residues. The V end was cut by 2 bases, the J end by 1 base, with 8 bases between. As DNA, the CDR3 is TGCGCCAGCAGCCAAAATCTAGGCCAAGAGACCCAGTACTTC. It yields the protein CASSQNLGQETQYF.

This chain links TRBV15 with TRBJ1-2; 7 bases line up with TRBD1. CDR1 and CDR2 from the germline V gene are LNHNV and YYDKDF (reference sequence). The CDR3 is made up of 16 amino acids. Trimming removed 5 bases from V and 0 bases from J; junction bases left unmatched: 9. The CDR3 spells CATSPLGQGANYGYTF. In DNA form, the CDR3 reads TGTGCCACCAGCCCCTTGGGGCAGGGGGCTAACTATGGCTACACCTTC. Filled out from reference TRBV15 and TRBJ1-2, the complete variable domain reads DAMVIQNPRYQVTQFGKPVTLSCSQTLNHNVMYWYQQKSSQAPKLLFHYYDKDFNNEADTPDNFQSRRPNTSFCFLDIRSPGLGDTAMYLCATSPLGQGANYGYTFGSGTRLTVV.

The CDR3 protein is CSVEDPNSLTNEKLFF. DNA for the CDR3: TGCAGCGTTGAAGATCCAAACAGCCTCACTAATGAAAAACTGTTTTTT. The rearrangement links TRBV29-1 to TRBJ1-4; D gene unclear. V lost 0 bases to trimming and J lost 2 bases, with 13 bases between them. The CDR3 is 16 residues long. The germline gives CDR1 SQVTM, CDR2 ANQGSEA.

Comments on this clone: The missing conserved phenylalanine or tryptophan at the end of this CDR3 makes a read error likely. Because the CDR3's place on the DNA is in doubt, the DNA is left out and the CDR3 is given as listed by TCRdb. V usage is TRBV23-1 and J usage is TRBJ1-4; the table's D gene call, TRBD1, was not cross checked with the DNA. TRBV23-1 is reported as an ORF; its role is uncertain. The CDR3 is 12 amino acids in total, end residues counted. CDR3 protein: CASSHPTTGRGV.

This chain links TRBV7-2 with TRBJ2-5; 9 bases are shared with TRBD1. CDR1 is SGHTA, CDR2 FQGNSA, per germline. V lost 4 bases to trimming and J lost 5 bases; unmatched junction nucleotides: 8. CDR3 length: 15 amino acids. The CDR3 DNA reads as TGTGCCAGCAGCTGGGGACAGGGTATAGTGGAGACCCAGTACTTC. Translated: CASSWGQGIVETQYF.